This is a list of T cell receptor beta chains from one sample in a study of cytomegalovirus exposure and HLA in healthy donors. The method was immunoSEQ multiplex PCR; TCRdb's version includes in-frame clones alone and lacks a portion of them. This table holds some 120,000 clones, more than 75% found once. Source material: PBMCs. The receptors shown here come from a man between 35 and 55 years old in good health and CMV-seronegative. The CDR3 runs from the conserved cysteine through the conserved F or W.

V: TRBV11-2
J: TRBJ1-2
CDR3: CASSPRGRGYGYTF

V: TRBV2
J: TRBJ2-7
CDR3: CASSGRQSYEQYF

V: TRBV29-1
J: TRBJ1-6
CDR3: CSVMETDNSPLHF

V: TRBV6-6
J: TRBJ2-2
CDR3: CASSYFPSGGTGELFF

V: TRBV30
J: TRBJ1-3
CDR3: CAWTHDRHGNTIYF

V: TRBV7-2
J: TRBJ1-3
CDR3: CASSLASGVGNTIYF

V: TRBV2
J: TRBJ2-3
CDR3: CASSLGLSTDTQYF

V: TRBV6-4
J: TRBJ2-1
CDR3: CASPSGGEYNEQFF

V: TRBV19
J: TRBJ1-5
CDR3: CASSISGVSNQPQHF

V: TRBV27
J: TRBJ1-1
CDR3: CASSLDRVNTEAFF

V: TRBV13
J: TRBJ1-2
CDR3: CASSTQTGGDGYTF

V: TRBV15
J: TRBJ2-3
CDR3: CATSRDGTIRGTDTQYF

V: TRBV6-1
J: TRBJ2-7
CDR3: CASSVSLQGAGREQYF

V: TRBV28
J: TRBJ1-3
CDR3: CATHPGGALTSGNTIYF

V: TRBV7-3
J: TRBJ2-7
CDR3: CASSEDRGIRYEQYF

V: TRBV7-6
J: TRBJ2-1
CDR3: CASSPRDSTYNEQFF

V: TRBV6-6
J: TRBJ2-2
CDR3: CASGVGELFF

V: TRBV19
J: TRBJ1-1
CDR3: CASSIGGISAFF

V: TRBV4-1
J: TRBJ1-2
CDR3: CASSQDLDIPAQSQNYGYTF

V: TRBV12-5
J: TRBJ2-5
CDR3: CASGLGETQYF

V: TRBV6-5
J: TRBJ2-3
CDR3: CASRFVLSDTQYF

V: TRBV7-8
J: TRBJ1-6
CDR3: CASSPRTERNNSPLHF

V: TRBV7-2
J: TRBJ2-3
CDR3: CASSPIRQGRTDTQYF

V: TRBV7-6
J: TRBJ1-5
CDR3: CASSPSRAGDFFNQPQHF

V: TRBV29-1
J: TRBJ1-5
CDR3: CSVVSGFNQPQHF

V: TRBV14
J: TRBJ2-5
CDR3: CASSQGGGARETQYF

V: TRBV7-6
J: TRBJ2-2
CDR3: CASSLATQREVAGELFF